These T cell receptor beta chains were read from a single sample in a study of T cells in Graves' hyperthyroidism and ophthalmopathy. TCRdb re-analysed the multiplex PCR reads in MiXCR, keeping a single row per CDR3 protein. The data hold about 420,000 distinct CDR3 sequences, with roughly an eighth observed a single time. Source material: blood. The receptors shown here come from a woman younger than 35 with Graves' hyperthyroidism. CDR3s include the opening cysteine and the closing phenylalanine or tryptophan. The D gene is left open where the match is weak. The listing skips clone size in some rows; elsewhere it reads once, few, many or a size class.

CDR3 protein: CSASPQNREWEKLFF
D gene: NA
clone size: NA
V gene: TRBV20-1

CDR3 protein: CAISGTGGMTDTQYF
D gene: TRBD1
clone size: many
V gene: TRBV10-3

CDR3 protein: CASTQNGGTEAFF
D gene: NA
clone size: many
V gene: TRBV7-2

CDR3 protein: CASSQVGGRGTEAFF
D gene: NA
clone size: many
V gene: TRBV3-1

CDR3 protein: CASRTGTSEEETQYF
D gene: TRBD2
clone size: NA
V gene: TRBV2

CDR3 protein: CASSYTRLAGNTIYF
D gene: NA
clone size: few
V gene: TRBV6-5

CDR3 protein: CATSGKANYGYTF
D gene: NA
clone size: few
V gene: TRBV9

CDR3 protein: CASSTGTSGEQFF
D gene: TRBD2
clone size: many
V gene: TRBV5-1

CDR3 protein: CASSSDSMNTEAFF
D gene: NA
clone size: many
V gene: TRBV5-1

CDR3 protein: CASSQDRPGLNEQFF
D gene: NA
clone size: few
V gene: TRBV4-3

CDR3 protein: CASSFRGSYGNTIYF
D gene: NA
clone size: many
V gene: TRBV12-3/TRBV12-4

CDR3 protein: CASSSDSNEQYF
D gene: NA
clone size: NA
V gene: TRBV7-8

CDR3 protein: CASSLVFGDQPQHF
D gene: NA
clone size: many
V gene: TRBV5-5

CDR3 protein: CATSRTQGPYGYTF
D gene: NA
clone size: few
V gene: TRBV15

CDR3 protein: CASSLVAGPGNEQFF
D gene: TRBD2
clone size: few
V gene: TRBV5-4

CDR3 protein: CASRLGAGGSYEQYF
D gene: NA
clone size: many
V gene: TRBV5-1